This T cell receptor beta chain was found in a study of early T cells in non-severe SARS-CoV-2 infection. Whole-study context: The chains were unpaired, and the sequenced material was bulk RNA from unsorted whole blood. Findings and limits, study-wide: The matching step, a VDJdb search, favored anti-spike CD8 responses and missed private and CD4 specificities.

Individual cDNA molecules received unique molecular identifiers during library preparation. One entry per CDR3 protein results from TCRdb running MiXCR on the 5' RACE reads. The sample includes about 26,000 distinct CDR3 sequences, 4% to 4.5% of them seen just once. This clonotype was seen many times. Its antigen remains unidentified. Germline values: CDR1 SQVTM, CDR2 ANQGSEA. V trimming: 5 bases; J trimming: 3 bases; junction bases outside the gene matches: 7. This CDR3 is 13 amino acids long. The sequencing sample was made of whole blood. This sequence was found in an adult who was a healthcare worker with PCR-confirmed SARS-CoV-2 infection or an uninfected control (not recorded which). The V and J genes are TRBV29-1 and TRBJ2-7; 7 bases line up with TRBD1. CDR3 residues: CSVTGTEGYEQYF. In DNA form, the CDR3 reads TGCAGCGTTACCGGGACAGAGGGCTACGAGCAGTACTTC.